What follows are 29 T cell receptor beta chains derived from one specimen sequenced in a study of T-cell memory formation after mild COVID-19. From the 5' RACE reads, TCRdb called clonotypes with MiXCR, one entry per CDR3 protein. Here the sample spans about 190,000 distinct CDR3 sequences, about a fifth being singletons. The sample consisted of PBMCs or a T cell subset sorted from them (not recorded which). Source of these receptors: an adult woman who had mild COVID-19 (a few samples of this study predate the infection). Cell type and time point are not known.

The chain carries TRBV4-2 and TRBJ2-3, with 9 nucleotides matching TRBD2. CDR3 size: 15 residues. The germline gives CDR1 LGHNA, CDR2 YNFKEQ. V dropped 0 bases and J dropped 3; count of bases not matched to a gene: 1. The CDR3 sequence: CASSQDLAGTDTQYF. The DNA of the CDR3 is TGTGCCAGCAGCCAAGATCTAGCGGGGACAGATACGCAGTATTTT.

The chain employs TRBV21-1 and TRBJ2-3; the table's TRBD2 call for D was not verified on the DNA. TRBV21-1 is marked as a pseudogene. The CDR3 is 19 amino acids. The CDR3 coding sequence is TGTGCCAGCAGCAAAACCTCGGGACTAGCGGACCTTAACACAGATACGCAGTATTTT. It codes for CASSKTSGLADLNTDTQYF.

This clonotype was observed a handful of times. The chain combines TRBV4-3 with TRBJ1-1; D may be TRBD1 (5 bases). Per germline, CDR1 LGHNA and CDR2 YSLEER. The CDR3 consists of 16 residues. The V gene lost 0 bases and the J gene lost 2 bases, with 13 bases spanning the gap. The CDR3: CASSQDSEGTNTEAFF. The CDR3 nucleotides are TGCGCCAGCAGCCAAGATTCGGAGGGGACTAACACTGAAGCTTTCTTT.

CDR3 DNA: TGTGCCTGGAGCTGGGGGGCCCTCTACGAGCAGTACTTC. This gives the protein CAWSWGALYEQYF. The genes are TRBV30 and TRBJ2-7, with D tentatively TRBD1 or TRBD2 (6 bases each). Germline V gene data show CDR1 as GTSNPN and CDR2 as SVGIG (reference sequence). This CDR3 has 13 residues. Trimming took off 3 bases at V and 3 bases at J, with 12 bases between the two ends.

There are a few counts of this clonotype. The rearrangement uses TRBV5-1 and TRBJ2-7; no definite D call. Germline V gene data show CDR1 as SGHRS and CDR2 as YFSETQ. Trimming shortened V by 0 bases and J by 1 base, and 5 bases separated the two germline ends. The CDR3 loop spans 13 amino acids. The CDR3 bases are TGCGCCAGCAGCTTGGAGCGTTCCTACGAGCAGTACTTC. This codes for CASSLERSYEQYF.

This clonotype has a handful of counts. This chain joins TRBV19 and TRBJ1-2; D gene ambiguous. The V gene lost 4 bases and the J gene lost 14 bases, with 11 bases spanning the gap. CDR1 and CDR2 (germline): LNHDA, SQIVND (reference sequence). The CDR3 totals 10 residues. The chain's CDR3 is CASSKRAVTF. CDR3 nucleotides: TGTGCCAGTAGTAAAAGGGCGGTGACCTTC.

This sequence joins TRBV12-3 or TRBV12-4 and TRBJ2-2, with D uncertain. The CDR3 loop spans 14 amino acids. Trimming stripped 5 bases from V and 4 bases from J, with 11 bases between. For the CDR3, the DNA is TGTGCCAGCAGTCCCCATGGTGGCACCGGGGAGCTGTTTTTT. Amino acids: CASSPHGGTGELFF.

On this clonotype: A junction end diverges from the germline sequence, so it may reflect a read error. This chain joins TRBV15 and TRBJ2-7; no clear D. The CDR3 has 14 residues. Germline CDR1 is LNHNV and CDR2 is YYDKDF (reference sequence). The CDR3 region is CATSRDRATYEQYF. DNA for the CDR3: TGTGCCACCAGCCGAGACCGGGCCACCTACGAGCAGTACTTC.

This clonotype has just a few counts. The chain carries TRBV30 and TRBJ2-1; the D gene is possibly TRBD2 (6 bases). Trimming pared 3 bases from V and 8 bases from J, leaving 14 bases between. CDR1 is GTSNPN, CDR2 SVGIG, per germline (reference sequence). The CDR3 is 13 amino acids. The DNA of the CDR3 is TGTGCCTGGAGCGGAGGGATTCTAGATGAGCAGTTCTTC. This gives the protein CAWSGGILDEQFF.

The rearrangement joins TRBV25-1 to TRBJ2-5; 7 positions match TRBD2. The germline CDR1 and CDR2 sequences are MGHDK and SYGVNS. The CDR3 sequence is 15 residues long. V trimming: 3 bases; J trimming: 5 bases; junction bases outside the gene matches: 9. The CDR3 bases are TGTGCCAGCAGTGAGTGGCCCGGGGGAGGGGAGACCCAGTACTTC. It is translated as CASSEWPGGGETQYF.

This clonotype was counted many times. This rearrangement joins TRBV4-1 to TRBJ2-5; D is perhaps TRBD2 (6 bases). Germline CDR1 MGHRA, CDR2 YSYEKL. The V end lost 4 bases, the J end lost 3 bases, and 12 bases lay between the germline ends. The CDR3 has 14 residues. In nucleotides, the CDR3 is TGCGCCAGCAGCCGGACGGGACTCGAAGAGACCCAGTACTTC. It codes for CASSRTGLEETQYF.

V usage is TRBV15 and J usage is TRBJ1-1; 7 bases line up with TRBD1. This CDR3 has 14 amino acids. The V segment lost 3 bases and the J segment 3 bases; nucleotides outside the gene matches: 4. Germline CDR1 LNHNV, CDR2 YYDKDF (reference sequence). The CDR3 DNA reads as TGTGCCACCAGCAGGGGAGACAGGGACACTGAAGCTTTCTTT. It translates to CATSRGDRDTEAFF. The full variable domain, rest sourced from reference TRBV15 and TRBJ1-1, is DAMVIQNPRYQVTQFGKPVTLSCSQTLNHNVMYWYQQKSSQAPKLLFHYYDKDFNNEADTPDNFQSRRPNTSFCFLDIRSPGLGDTAMYLCATSRGDRDTEAFFGQGTRLTVV.

The sample holds a few counts of this clonotype. The rearrangement links TRBV27 to TRBJ2-3, with 8 bases that match TRBD2. The J segment lost 6 bases and the V segment lost 4 bases, leaving 9 bases of the junction unmatched. This CDR3 contains 15 residues. The germline CDR1 and CDR2 sequences are MNHEY and SMNVEV (reference sequence). Here the CDR3 reads CASSSLAATLDTQYF. CDR3 bases: TGTGCCAGCAGTTCACTAGCGGCTACGCTGGATACGCAGTATTTT.

V gene TRBV6-2 or TRBV6-3 combines with J gene TRBJ2-7; no reliable D call. Germline loops: CDR1 MNHEY, CDR2 SVGEGT. The CDR3 covers 12 residues. The ends were cut back, 2 bases at V and 12 bases at J, with 14 bases in the middle. The CDR3 region has the DNA TGTGCCAGCAGTTACATCCGTCGGGCATTGTACTTC. It is translated as CASSYIRRALYF.

This clonotype was seen a handful of times. The chain is built from TRBV19 and TRBJ1-2; a weak D match, TRBD1 (5 bases). Deletions cut 5 bases from V and 4 bases from J, with 11 bases between. Germline CDR1 reads LNHDA; CDR2 reads SQIVND (reference sequence). This CDR3 region has 13 residues. CDR3 sequence: CASSQTEFYGYTF. The CDR3 DNA sequence: TGTGCCAGTAGTCAGACAGAATTCTATGGCTACACCTTC.

The CDR3 bases are TGTGCCAGCAGACCCGGGACGGCCTCTAGCACCGGGGAGCTGTTTTTT. Translated: CASRPGTASSTGELFF. This sequence joins TRBV7-9 and TRBJ2-2; D is tentatively TRBD1 or TRBD2 (5 bases each). Trimming took off 6 bases at V and 4 bases at J, with 18 bases between the two ends. Germline-derived CDR1 and CDR2 are SEHNR and FQNEAQ (reference sequence). This CDR3 has 16 amino acids.

This clonotype was detected a few times. CDR3 DNA sequence: TGCAGTGCTCTACTAGCGGGGACCCCTACCTACGAGCAGTACTTC. Translated: CSALLAGTPTYEQYF. The chain recombines TRBV20-1 with TRBJ2-7; TRBD2 aligns across 10 bases. The CDR3 is made up of 15 amino acids. The V gene end was trimmed by 5 bases and the J gene end by 2 bases; junction bases not matched to a gene: 9. In germline, CDR1 is DFQATT, CDR2 SNEGSKA (reference sequence).

This chain joins TRBV21-1 and TRBJ1-4; the D segment call TRBD1 is taken from the table without a DNA check. TRBV21-1 is a recognized pseudogene. The CDR3 contains 17 residues. The CDR3 DNA reads as TGTGCCAGCAGCAAAGGGGACAGGGTAGCTCCTAATGAAAAACTGTTTTTT. Translated, it gives CASSKGDRVAPNEKLFF.

As DNA, the CDR3 is TGCGCCAGCAGCTTGCCCGGCTCAGGCACCTACGAGCAGTACTTC. It encodes CASSLPGSGTYEQYF. The rearrangement joins TRBV5-1 to TRBJ2-7, with D unclear. Between the trimmed V and J ends, which lost 1 base and 2 bases, there was a span of 13 bases. CDR3 size: 15 residues. Per the germline V gene, CDR1 is SGHRS and CDR2 is YFSETQ.

This chain links TRBV7-2 with TRBJ2-2, with no clear D. Trimming stripped 1 base from V and 4 bases from J, with 7 bases between. The CDR3 has 14 amino acids. CDR1 and CDR2 from the germline V gene are SGHTA and FQGNSA. The CDR3 is CASSLGYSTGELFF. The CDR3 DNA sequence: TGTGCCAGCAGCTTAGGGTATTCCACCGGGGAGCTGTTTTTT.

In its sample, this clonotype was seen a few times. V gene TRBV5-5 combines with J gene TRBJ2-2; 7 bases map to TRBD1. The germline V gene encodes CDR1 SGHKS and CDR2 YYEKEE (reference sequence). Losses at the gene ends were 5 bases for V and 3 bases for J; bases not matched to a gene: 13. The CDR3 covers 17 residues. CDR3 sequence reads: CASSTEPGQIYTGELFF. The CDR3 nucleotides read TGTGCCAGCAGTACCGAGCCGGGACAGATCTACACCGGGGAGCTGTTTTTT.

This sequence joins TRBV7-9 and TRBJ2-1, with D perhaps TRBD1 (6 bases). This CDR3 is built from 14 residues. Trimming removed 1 base at V and 8 bases at J, with 12 bases between. The germline V gene encodes CDR1 SEHNR and CDR2 FQNEAQ (reference sequence). The CDR3 is CASSLGQAWDEQFF. The CDR3 region has the DNA TGTGCCAGCAGCTTAGGACAGGCTTGGGATGAGCAGTTCTTC.

This clonotype appeared many times. J is TRBJ1-1 and V is TRBV5-1; TRBD1 is a possible D gene (6 bases). Per the germline V gene, CDR1 is SGHRS and CDR2 is YFSETQ. This CDR3 region has 15 residues. V was pared by 2 bases and J by 1 base, with 12 bases between. The CDR3 is CASSFRQDSNTEAFF. The CDR3 DNA follows: TGCGCCAGCAGCTTCAGACAGGATTCGAACACTGAAGCTTTCTTT. Complete variable domain (other parts from reference TRBV5-1 and TRBJ1-1): KAGVTQTPRYLIKTRGQQVTLSCSPISGHRSVSWYQQTPGQGLQFLFEYFSETQRNKGNFPGRFSGRQFSNSRSEMNVSTLELGDSALYLCASSFRQDSNTEAFFGQGTRLTVV.

The gene calls are TRBV4-2 and TRBJ2-7, with D uncertain. V was cut by 2 bases and J by 2 bases, with 7 bases left in between. CDR1 is LGHNA and CDR2 is YNFKEQ in the germline V gene. The CDR3 runs to 13 residues. CDR3 coding DNA: TGTGCCAGCAGCCAACCAACGACCTACGAGCAGTACTTC. Translating it yields CASSQPTTYEQYF.

The genes are TRBV4-1 and TRBJ1-2; D uncertain. The CDR3 is 13 residues long. V lost 3 bases and J 4 bases, leaving 9 bases between the germline ends. Germline values: CDR1 MGHRA, CDR2 YSYEKL. The CDR3 loop is CASSQALAYGYTF. The CDR3 coding sequence is TGCGCCAGCAGCCAGGCTCTGGCCTATGGCTACACCTTC.

This clonotype came up once. The chain carries TRBV12-3 or TRBV12-4 and TRBJ2-7; D is unclear. The V gene lost 3 bases and the J gene lost 5 bases, with 8 bases spanning the gap. The CDR3 is 12 residues long. The CDR3 sequence: CASSFGVNEQYF. Written as DNA, the CDR3 is TGTGCCAGCAGTTTCGGCGTAAACGAGCAGTACTTC.

The chain joins TRBV6-5 to TRBJ1-1; D is possibly TRBD1 (5 bases). V lost 3 bases to trimming and J lost 5 bases, with 19 bases between them. This CDR3 has 16 amino acids. The germline gives CDR1 MNHEY, CDR2 SVGAGI. The CDR3 here is CASSYPSRGKGTEAFF. The CDR3 coding sequence is TGTGCCAGCAGTTATCCAAGTCGGGGGAAGGGGACTGAAGCTTTCTTT.

V is TRBV9 and J is TRBJ2-3; maybe TRBD2 (6 bases). Germline CDR1 is SGDLS and CDR2 is YYNGEE. Trimming removed 3 bases from V and 3 bases from J, with 11 bases in between. This CDR3 is built from 14 residues. CDR3: CASSAGSSTDTQYF. CDR3 nucleotides: TGTGCCAGCAGCGCCGGGAGTAGTACAGATACGCAGTATTTT.

The chain links TRBV6-5 to TRBJ2-1; TRBD2 agrees at 7 bases. The ends lost 7 bases at V and 7 bases at J; junction bases unmatched: 19. The CDR3 runs 17 residues. Germline values: CDR1 MNHEY, CDR2 SVGAGI. The CDR3 is CASTAAGGGGIYNEQFF. For the CDR3, the DNA is TGTGCCAGCACAGCCGCGGGCGGGGGAGGAATTTATAATGAGCAGTTCTTC.